This T cell receptor beta chain was sequenced in a study of PD-1 blockade in mismatch repair-deficient tumors. Study overall: Patients had approximately 11 mismatch repair-deficient cancer types, all previously treated and progressing. The study, taken as a whole, reports: Tumor-resident clones, often undetectable pretreatment in blood, expanded then contracted after pembrolizumab.

Germline CDR1 LGHNA, CDR2 YSLEER. CDR3 length equals 14 residues. Trimming at V came to 4 bases and at J to 4 bases, leaving 3 bases not matched to a gene. Method: immunoSEQ multiplex PCR; TCRdb's copy keeps in-frame clones and lacks some. In the table there are some 100,000 clones, 82% of which are singletons. This clone was observed a single time. Its antigen is not known. This sequence originates from an adult with mismatch repair-deficient cancer. The material sequenced was peripheral blood, taken about 33 weeks after starting pembrolizumab. The chain carries TRBV4-3 and TRBJ2-7, with TRBD2 matching over 11 bases. This chain's CDR3 is CASSPGTSGYEQYF. In DNA, the CDR3 is TGCGCCAGCAGCCCCGGGACTAGCGGTTACGAGCAGTACTTC.